The sequence of this TCR beta chain was determined in a study of early T cells in non-severe SARS-CoV-2 infection. Individual cDNA molecules received unique molecular identifiers. TCRdb re-called the 5' RACE reads with MiXCR, one entry per CDR3 protein. The table has tens of thousands of distinct CDR3 sequences, under 11% seen once. Germline V gene data show CDR1 as MNHEY and CDR2 as SVGAGI. This CDR3 spans 18 amino acids. V shed 6 bases, J shed 0 bases, and the junction held 10 bases outside the gene matches. Study outcomes and limitations: VDJdb matches were skewed toward anti-spike CD8 T cell responses.

The table lists this clonotype with many counts. The target antigen is unknown. This TCR was sampled from an adult who was a healthcare worker with PCR-confirmed SARS-CoV-2 infection or an uninfected control (not recorded which). The gene calls are TRBV6-5 and TRBJ2-6, with 8 bases lining up with TRBD1. The sequencing used whole blood, collected at baseline. CDR3 sequence: CASSPYTGTGSGANVLTF. Here the CDR3 DNA reads TGTGCCAGCAGCCCTTACACCGGGACAGGCTCTGGGGCCAACGTCCTGACTTTC.